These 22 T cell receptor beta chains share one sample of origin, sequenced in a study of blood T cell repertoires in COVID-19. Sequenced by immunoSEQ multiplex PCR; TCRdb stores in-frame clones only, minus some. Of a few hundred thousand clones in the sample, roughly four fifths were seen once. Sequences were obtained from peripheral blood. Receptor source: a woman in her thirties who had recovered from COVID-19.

Here the CDR3 DNA reads TGTGCCAGCAGCCTAACGACAGCCTCGAAAGATACGCAGTATTTT. This translates into CASSLTTASKDTQYF. The V call is TRBV9, the J call TRBJ2-3; TRBD1 is a possible D gene (5 bases). V lost 4 bases, J lost 5 bases, and 17 bases lay in between. This CDR3 has 15 residues. Per the germline V gene, CDR1 is SGDLS and CDR2 is YYNGEE.

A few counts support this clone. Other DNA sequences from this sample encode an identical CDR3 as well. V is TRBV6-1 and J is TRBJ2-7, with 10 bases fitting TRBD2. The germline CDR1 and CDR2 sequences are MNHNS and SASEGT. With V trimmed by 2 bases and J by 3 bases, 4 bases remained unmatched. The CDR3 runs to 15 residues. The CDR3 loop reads CASSETSGIYYEQYF. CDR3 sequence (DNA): TGTGCCAGCAGTGAAACTAGCGGGATCTACTACGAGCAGTACTTC.

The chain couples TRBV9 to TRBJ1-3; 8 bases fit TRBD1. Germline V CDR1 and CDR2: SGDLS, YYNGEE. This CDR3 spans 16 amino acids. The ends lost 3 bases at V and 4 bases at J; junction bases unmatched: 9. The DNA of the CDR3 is TGTGCCAGCAGCGCCCAGGGGGCATGGGGAGGAAACACCATATATTTT. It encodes CASSAQGAWGGNTIYF.

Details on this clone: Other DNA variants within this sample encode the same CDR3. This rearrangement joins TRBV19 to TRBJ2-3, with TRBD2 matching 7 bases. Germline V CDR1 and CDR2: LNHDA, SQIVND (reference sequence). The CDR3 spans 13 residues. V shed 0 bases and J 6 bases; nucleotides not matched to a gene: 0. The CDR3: CASSIEGGDTQYF. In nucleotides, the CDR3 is TGTGCCAGTAGTATAGAGGGAGGGGATACGCAGTATTTT. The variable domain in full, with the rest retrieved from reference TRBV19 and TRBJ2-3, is DGGITQSPKYLFRKEGQNVTLSCEQNLNHDAMYWYRQDPGQGLRLIYYSQIVNDFQKGDIAEGYSVSREKKESFPLTVTSAQKNPTAFYLCASSIEGGDTQYFGPGTRLTVL.

The CDR3 DNA reads TGTGCCAGCAGCCAAGCCGAGGGAGCGGCCTACGAGCAGTACTTC. Translating gives CASSQAEGAAYEQYF. The chain has TRBV4-2 and TRBJ2-7; D is perhaps TRBD2 (5 bases). V was pared by 1 base and J by 2 bases, with 12 bases between. Germline V gene data show CDR1 as LGHNA and CDR2 as YNFKEQ. The CDR3 contains 15 residues.

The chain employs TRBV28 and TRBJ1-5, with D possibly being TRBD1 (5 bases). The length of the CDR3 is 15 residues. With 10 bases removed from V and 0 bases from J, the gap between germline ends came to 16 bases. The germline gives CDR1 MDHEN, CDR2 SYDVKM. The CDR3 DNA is TGTGCCATCATACCAGCAGGGTCTAGCAATCAGCCCCAGCATTTT. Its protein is CAIIPAGSSNQPQHF.

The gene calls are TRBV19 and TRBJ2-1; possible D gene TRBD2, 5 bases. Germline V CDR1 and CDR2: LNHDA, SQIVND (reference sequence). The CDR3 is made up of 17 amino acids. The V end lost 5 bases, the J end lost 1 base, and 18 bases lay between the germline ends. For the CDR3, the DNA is TGTGCCAGTAGTCGGTTCGCGGACTTCCTATCCTACAATGAGCAGTTCTTC. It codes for CASSRFADFLSYNEQFF.

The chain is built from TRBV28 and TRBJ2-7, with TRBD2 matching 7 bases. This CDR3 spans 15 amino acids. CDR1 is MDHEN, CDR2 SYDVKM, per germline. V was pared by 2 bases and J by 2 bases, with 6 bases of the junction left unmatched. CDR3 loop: CASSLGGGRTYEQYF. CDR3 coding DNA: TGTGCCAGCAGTTTAGGGGGGGGTCGAACCTACGAGCAGTACTTC.

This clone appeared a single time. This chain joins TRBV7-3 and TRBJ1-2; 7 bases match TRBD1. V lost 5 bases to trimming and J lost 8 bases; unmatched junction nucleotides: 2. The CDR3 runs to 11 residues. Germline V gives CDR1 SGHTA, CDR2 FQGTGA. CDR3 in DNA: TGTGCCAGCAGCCGACAGGGAGGCTACACCTTC. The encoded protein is CASSRQGGYTF.

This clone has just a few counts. The CDR3 is CASSPHVHTGPMNTEAFF. The CDR3, as DNA: TGTGCCAGCAGCCCCCACGTACATACAGGCCCTATGAACACTGAAGCTTTCTTT. The J gene is TRBJ1-1, the V gene TRBV11-2; weak D call: TRBD1 (5 bases). Germline assignment: CDR1 SGHAT and CDR2 FQNNGV. The V end lost 5 bases, the J end lost 0 bases, and 22 bases lay between the germline ends. The CDR3 loop spans 18 amino acids.

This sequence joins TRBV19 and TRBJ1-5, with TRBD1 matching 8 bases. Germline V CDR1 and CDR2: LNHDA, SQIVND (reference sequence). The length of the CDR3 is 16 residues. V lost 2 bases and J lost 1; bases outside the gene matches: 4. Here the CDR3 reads CASSIYRGSSNQPQHF. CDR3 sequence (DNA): TGTGCCAGTAGTATATACAGGGGGTCGAGCAATCAGCCCCAGCATTTT.

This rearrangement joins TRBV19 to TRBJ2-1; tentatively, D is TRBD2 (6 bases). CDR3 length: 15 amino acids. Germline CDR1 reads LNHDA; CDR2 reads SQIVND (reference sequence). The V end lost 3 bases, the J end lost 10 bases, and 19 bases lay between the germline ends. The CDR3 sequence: CASSMLASVGTEQFF. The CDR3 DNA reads TGTGCCAGTAGTATGCTGGCTAGCGTGGGGACCGAGCAGTTCTTC.

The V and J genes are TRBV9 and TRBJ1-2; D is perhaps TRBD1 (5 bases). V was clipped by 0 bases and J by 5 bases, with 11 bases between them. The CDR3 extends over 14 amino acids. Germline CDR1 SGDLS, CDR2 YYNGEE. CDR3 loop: CASSVEAGRYGYTF. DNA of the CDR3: TGTGCCAGCAGCGTAGAGGCAGGGCGATATGGCTACACCTTC. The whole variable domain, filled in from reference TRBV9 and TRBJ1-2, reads DSGVTQTPKHLITATGQRVTLRCSPRSGDLSVYWYQQSLDQGLQFLIQYYNGEERAKGNILERFSAQQFPDLHSELNLSSLELGDSALYFCASSVEAGRYGYTFGSGTRLTVV.

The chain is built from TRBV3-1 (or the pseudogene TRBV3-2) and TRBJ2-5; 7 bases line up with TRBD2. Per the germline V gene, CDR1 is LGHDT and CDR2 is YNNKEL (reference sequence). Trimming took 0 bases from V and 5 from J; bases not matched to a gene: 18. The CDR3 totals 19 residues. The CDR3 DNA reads TGTGCCAGCAGCCAAGAAACCCCCGTTGCGGGAGTTTACGGTGAGACCCAGTACTTC. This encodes CASSQETPVAGVYGETQYF.

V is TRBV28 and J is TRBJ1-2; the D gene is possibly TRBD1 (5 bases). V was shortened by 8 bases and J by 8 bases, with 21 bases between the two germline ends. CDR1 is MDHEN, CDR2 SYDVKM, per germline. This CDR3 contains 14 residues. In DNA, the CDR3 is TGTGCCAGCCGACTAGGCCGAGGGGCGGCGGGCTACACCTTC. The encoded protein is CASRLGRGAAGYTF.

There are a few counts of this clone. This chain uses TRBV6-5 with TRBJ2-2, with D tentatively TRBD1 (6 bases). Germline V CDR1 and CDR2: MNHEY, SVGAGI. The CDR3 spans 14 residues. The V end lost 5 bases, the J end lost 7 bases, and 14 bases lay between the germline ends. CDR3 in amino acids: CASSLTGIGGELFF. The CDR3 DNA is TGTGCCAGCAGTCTAACAGGGATCGGCGGGGAGCTGTTTTTT.

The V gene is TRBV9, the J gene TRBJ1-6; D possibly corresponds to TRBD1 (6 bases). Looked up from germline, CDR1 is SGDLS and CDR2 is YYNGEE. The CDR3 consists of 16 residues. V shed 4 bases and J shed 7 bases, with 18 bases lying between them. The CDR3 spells CASSPHPGDTNSPLHF. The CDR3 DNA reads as TGTGCCAGCAGCCCCCACCCAGGGGACACAAATTCACCCCTCCACTTT.

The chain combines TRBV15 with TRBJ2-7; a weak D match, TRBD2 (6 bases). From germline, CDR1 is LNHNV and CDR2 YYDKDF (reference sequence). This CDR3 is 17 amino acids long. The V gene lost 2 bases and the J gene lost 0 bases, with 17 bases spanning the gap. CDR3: CATSRPNLGGNSYEQYF. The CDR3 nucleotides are TGTGCCACCAGCAGACCGAACTTGGGAGGAAACTCCTACGAGCAGTACTTC.

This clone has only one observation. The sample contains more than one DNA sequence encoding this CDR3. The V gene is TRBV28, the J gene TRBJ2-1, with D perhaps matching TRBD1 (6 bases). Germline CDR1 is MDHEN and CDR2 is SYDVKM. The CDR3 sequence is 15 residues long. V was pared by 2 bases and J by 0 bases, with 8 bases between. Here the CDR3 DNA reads TGTGCCAGCAGTTTAACAGGGAGCTCCTACAATGAGCAGTTCTTC. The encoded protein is CASSLTGSSYNEQFF. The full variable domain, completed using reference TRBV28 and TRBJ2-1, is DVKVTQSSRYLVKRTGEKVFLECVQDMDHENMFWYRQDPGLGLRLIYFSYDVKMKEKGDIPEGYSVSREKKERFSLILESASTNQTSMYLCASSLTGSSYNEQFFGPGTRLTVL.

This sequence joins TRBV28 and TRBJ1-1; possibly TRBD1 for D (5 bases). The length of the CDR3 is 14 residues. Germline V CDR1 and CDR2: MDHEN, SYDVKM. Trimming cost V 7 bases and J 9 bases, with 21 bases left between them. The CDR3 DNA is TGTGCCAGCACCTTAAGGGGTGGGACTGTGAAAGCTTTCTTT. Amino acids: CASTLRGGTVKAFF.

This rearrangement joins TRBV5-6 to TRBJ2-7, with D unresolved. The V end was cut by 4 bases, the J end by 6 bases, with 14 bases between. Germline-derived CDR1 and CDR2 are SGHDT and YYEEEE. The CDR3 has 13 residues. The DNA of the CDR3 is TGTGCCAGCAGCCGTCTTGCCCGGTCCGAGCAGTACTTC. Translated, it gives CASSRLARSEQYF.

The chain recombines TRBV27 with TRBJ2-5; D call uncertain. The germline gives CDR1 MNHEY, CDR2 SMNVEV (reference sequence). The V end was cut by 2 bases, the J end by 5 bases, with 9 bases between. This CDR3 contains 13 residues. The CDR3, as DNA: TGTGCCAGCAGTTTAACCGCCCAGGAGACCCAGTACTTC. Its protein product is CASSLTAQETQYF.